The source of this TCR beta chain is a study of OX40 agonist ivuxolimab in advanced cancers. Sequencing used immunoSEQ multiplex PCR; TCRdb keeps in-frame clones, though not all of them. Among about 91,000 clones listed, around 84% were seen once. This CDR3 region has 17 residues. The V and J ends lost 1 base and 0 bases respectively, with 16 bases between them. Germline loops: CDR1 MNHEY, CDR2 SMNVEV (reference sequence). This specimen was CD4+ or CD8+ T cells sorted from blood, taken in a trial of the OX40 agonist ivuxolimab. This clonotype originated in an adult with an advanced solid tumor such as melanoma, head and neck, liver or kidney cancer. The rearrangement joins TRBV27 to TRBJ2-7; D not certain. The CDR3 region has the DNA TGTGCCAGCAGTTTATTTCCCTCGACTGGGTTCTCCTACGAGCAGTACTTC. Translating it yields CASSLFPSTGFSYEQYF.